This T cell receptor beta chain was obtained from a study of cytomegalovirus exposure and HLA in healthy donors. Study-level background: Around 200 million T cells yielded approximately 100 million unique TCR beta sequences, as an earlier analysis found.

Trimming took 1 base from V and 10 from J, leaving 7 bases between them. CDR1 is GTSNPN, CDR2 SVGIG, per germline (reference sequence). This CDR3 is built from 11 residues. With 60 Vbeta and 13 Jbeta primers, the PCR was carried out. Data came from immunoSEQ multiplex PCR; TCRdb stores just in-frame clones and leaves some out. The table includes 150,000 to 250,000 clones, 85% detected once. This rearrangement joins TRBV30 to TRBJ1-4; the D is unclear. The receptor's source is a woman aged 45-59 years in good health and CMV-seronegative. Sequencing was carried out using PBMCs. The CDR3 sequence is CAWSGGGKLFF. DNA of the CDR3: TGTGCCTGGAGTGGGGGAGGAAAACTGTTTTTT.